Shown below are 8 T cell receptor beta chains from a single sample sequenced in a study of cytomegalovirus exposure and HLA in healthy donors (dated by TCRdb to the late 2010s). Preparation of the library involved the immunoSEQ multiplex PCR assay. For the multiplex PCR, a mixture combining 60 forward primers for TCR Vbeta segments and 13 reverse primers for TCR Jbeta segments was used. TCRdb took this table from immuneACCESS and kept in-frame rearrangements with V and J called. Such tables lack part of the clones; where checked against another copy, unresolved V genes explain under half of the gap, and the rest is unexplained. A total of some 120,000 clones appear in this sample, 81% of them only once. 3% to 5% of the sample belongs to the ten largest clones. Material: PBMCs. The receptors were sampled from a woman under 40 in good health and CMV-seronegative.

J is TRBJ2-1 and V is TRBV7-3, with D tentatively TRBD2 (5 bases). CDR1 is SGHTA and CDR2 is FQGTGA in the germline V gene. The V end was cut by 2 bases, the J end by 8 bases, with 10 bases between. The CDR3 length is 13 residues. The CDR3 bases are TGTGCCAGCAGCTTACTTCGGGATTATGAGCAGTTCTTC. Translating gives CASSLLRDYEQFF.

This chain connects TRBV30 to TRBJ1-1, with D tentatively TRBD1 (5 bases). Germline CDR1 reads GTSNPN; CDR2 reads SVGIG (reference sequence). V was pared by 3 bases and J by 1 base, with 9 bases between. This CDR3 is 13 amino acids long. As DNA, the CDR3 is TGTGCCTGGAGATTCAGGGAGAACACTGAAGCTTTCTTT. Amino acid sequence: CAWRFRENTEAFF.

There are a few counts of this clone. The CDR3 region has the DNA TGCACCAGCAGCCAAGATAGCGGCGAGGGGTTGAACACTGAAGCTTTCTTT. Its protein is CTSSQDSGEGLNTEAFF. V and J are TRBV1 and TRBJ1-1. TRBV1 is given as a pseudogene. CDR3 length: 17 residues.

This clone came up once. The CDR3 region is CASSGDRDDVALAKNIQYF. The CDR3 bases are TGTGCCAGCAGTGGCGACAGGGACGACGTAGCCCTAGCCAAAAACATTCAGTACTTC. This chain uses TRBV6-4 with TRBJ2-4; TRBD1 aligns across 7 bases. The CDR3 sequence is 19 residues long. The V and J ends lost 4 bases and 0 bases, in that order; junction bases with no gene match: 15. Germline V gene sequence: CDR1 MRHNA, CDR2 SNTAGT.

The chain employs TRBV10-3 and TRBJ2-5, with D perhaps TRBD1 (5 bases). This CDR3 region has 14 residues. Germline assignment: CDR1 ENHRY and CDR2 SYGVKD. V was clipped by 3 bases and J by 6 bases, with 14 bases between them. For the CDR3, the DNA is TGTGCCATCAGTGATGTAGGGGCCAAGAAGACCCAGTACTTC. This encodes CAISDVGAKKTQYF.

The genes are TRBV7-9 and TRBJ2-5; 10 positions match TRBD2. The J call may be in error: the DNA end matches TRBJ2-7 better. The CDR3 totals 15 residues. In germline, CDR1 is SEHNR, CDR2 FQNEAQ (reference sequence). The CDR3 nucleotides read TGTGCCAGCAGTCCAACTAGCGGGATTACCTCCGAGCAGTACTTC. Translation gives CASSPTSGITSEQYF.

This clone has a handful of counts. J is TRBJ2-3 and V is TRBV6-4, with D possibly TRBD2 on 6 matching bases. The CDR3 covers 15 residues. The V gene's germline CDR1 is MRHNA and CDR2 SNTAGT. V shed 2 bases and J shed 2 bases, with 11 bases lying between them. CDR3 residues: CASSDAGLYTDTQYF. The CDR3 nucleotides read TGTGCCAGCAGTGACGCGGGACTGTACACAGATACGCAGTATTTT.

The rearrangement joins TRBV28 to TRBJ1-5; a possible D gene is TRBD1 (5 bases). The CDR3 sequence is 16 residues long. V shed 4 bases and J shed 4 bases, with 17 bases lying between them. CDR1 MDHEN and CDR2 SYDVKM come from the germline V gene. CDR3 coding DNA: TGTGCCAGCAGTTACGTGGGTGGGGCAGGGAATCAGCCCCAGCATTTT. Its translation is CASSYVGGAGNQPQHF.